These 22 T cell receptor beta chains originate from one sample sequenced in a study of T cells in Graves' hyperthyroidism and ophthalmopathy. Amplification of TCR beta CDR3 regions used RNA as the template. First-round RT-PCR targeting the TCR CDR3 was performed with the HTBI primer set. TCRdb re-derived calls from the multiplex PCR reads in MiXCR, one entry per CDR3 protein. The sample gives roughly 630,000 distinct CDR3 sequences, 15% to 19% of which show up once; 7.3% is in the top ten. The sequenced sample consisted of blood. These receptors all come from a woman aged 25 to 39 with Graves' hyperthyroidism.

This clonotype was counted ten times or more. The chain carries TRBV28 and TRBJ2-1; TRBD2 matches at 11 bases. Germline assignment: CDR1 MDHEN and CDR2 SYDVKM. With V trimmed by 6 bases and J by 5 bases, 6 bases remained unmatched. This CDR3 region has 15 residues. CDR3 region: CASRKLAGVDNEQFF. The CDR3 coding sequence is TGTGCCAGCAGGAAACTAGCGGGAGTGGACAATGAGCAGTTCTTC.

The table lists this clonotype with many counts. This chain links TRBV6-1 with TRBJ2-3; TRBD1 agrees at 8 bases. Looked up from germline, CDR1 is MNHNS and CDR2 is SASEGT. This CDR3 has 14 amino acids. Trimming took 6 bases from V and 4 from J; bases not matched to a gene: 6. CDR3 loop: CASSIQGVSDTQYF. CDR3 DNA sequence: TGTGCCAGCAGCATACAGGGGGTTTCAGATACGCAGTATTTT.

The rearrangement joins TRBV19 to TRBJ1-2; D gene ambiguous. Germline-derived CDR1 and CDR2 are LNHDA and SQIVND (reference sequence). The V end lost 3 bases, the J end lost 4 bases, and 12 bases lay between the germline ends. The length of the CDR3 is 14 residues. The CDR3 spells CASSMENGGYGYTF. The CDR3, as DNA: TGTGCCAGTAGTATGGAAAACGGTGGCTATGGCTACACCTTC.

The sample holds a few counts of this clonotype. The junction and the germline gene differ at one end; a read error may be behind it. Here the CDR3 reads CASSLEGVTTDTRYF. The CDR3 DNA follows: TGCGCCAGCAGCTTGGAGGGAGTGACCACAGATACGCGGTATTTT. The chain recombines TRBV5-5 with TRBJ2-3, with D tentatively TRBD2 (6 bases). This CDR3 has 15 amino acids. The germline CDR1 and CDR2 sequences are SGHKS and YYEKEE (reference sequence).

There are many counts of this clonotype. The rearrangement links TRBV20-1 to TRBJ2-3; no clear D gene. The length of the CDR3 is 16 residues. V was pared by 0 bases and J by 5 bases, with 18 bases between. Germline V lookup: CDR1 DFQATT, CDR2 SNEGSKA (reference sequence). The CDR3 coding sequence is TGCAGTGCTAGAGACGCCGCTGCCGGGCAATTAGATACGCAGTATTTT. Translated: CSARDAAAGQLDTQYF.

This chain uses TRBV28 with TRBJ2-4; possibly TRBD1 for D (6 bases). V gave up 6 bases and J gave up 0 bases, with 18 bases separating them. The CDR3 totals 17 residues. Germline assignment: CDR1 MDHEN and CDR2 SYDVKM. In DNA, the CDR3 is TGTGCCAGCAGCTTACAAACAGGGACCCTAGCCAAAAACATTCAGTACTTC. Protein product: CASSLQTGTLAKNIQYF.

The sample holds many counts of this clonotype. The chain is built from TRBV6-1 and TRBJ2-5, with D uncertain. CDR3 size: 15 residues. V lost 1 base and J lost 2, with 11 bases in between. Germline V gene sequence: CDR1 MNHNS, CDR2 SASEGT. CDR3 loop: CASSEEWHRQETQYF. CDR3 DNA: TGTGCCAGCAGTGAAGAATGGCACCGACAAGAGACCCAGTACTTC.

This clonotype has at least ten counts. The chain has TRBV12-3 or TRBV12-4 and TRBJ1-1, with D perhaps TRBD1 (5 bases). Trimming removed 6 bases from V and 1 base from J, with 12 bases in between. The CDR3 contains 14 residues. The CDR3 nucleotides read TGTGCCAGCAGGTTGGGACGGAGGAACACTGAAGCTTTCTTT. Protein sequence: CASRLGRRNTEAFF.

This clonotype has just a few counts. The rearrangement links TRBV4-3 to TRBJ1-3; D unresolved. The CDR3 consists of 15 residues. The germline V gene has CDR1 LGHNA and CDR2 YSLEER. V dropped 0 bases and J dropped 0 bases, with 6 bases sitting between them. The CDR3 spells CASSQDFNSGNTIYF. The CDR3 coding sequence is TGCGCCAGCAGCCAAGATTTTAACTCTGGAAACACCATATATTTT.

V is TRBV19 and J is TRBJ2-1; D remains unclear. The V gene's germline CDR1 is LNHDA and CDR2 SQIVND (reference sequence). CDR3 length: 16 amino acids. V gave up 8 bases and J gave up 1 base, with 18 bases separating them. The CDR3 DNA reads TGTGCCAGTGGGGATACACACCTCGGATCCTACAATGAGCAGTTCTTC. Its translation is CASGDTHLGSYNEQFF.

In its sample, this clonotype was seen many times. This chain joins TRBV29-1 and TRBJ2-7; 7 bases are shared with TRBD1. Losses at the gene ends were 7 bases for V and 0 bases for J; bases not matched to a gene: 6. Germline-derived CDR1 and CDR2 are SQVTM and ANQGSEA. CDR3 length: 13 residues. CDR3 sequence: CSAWDSSSYEQYF. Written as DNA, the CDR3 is TGCAGCGCATGGGACAGCAGCTCCTACGAGCAGTACTTC.

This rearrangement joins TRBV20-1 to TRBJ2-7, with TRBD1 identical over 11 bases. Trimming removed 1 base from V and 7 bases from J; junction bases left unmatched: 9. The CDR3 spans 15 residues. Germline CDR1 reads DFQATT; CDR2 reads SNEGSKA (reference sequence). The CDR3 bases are TGCAGTGCTAGAGCGGACAGGGGGCCGTTCTGGGAGCAGTACTTC. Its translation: CSARADRGPFWEQYF.

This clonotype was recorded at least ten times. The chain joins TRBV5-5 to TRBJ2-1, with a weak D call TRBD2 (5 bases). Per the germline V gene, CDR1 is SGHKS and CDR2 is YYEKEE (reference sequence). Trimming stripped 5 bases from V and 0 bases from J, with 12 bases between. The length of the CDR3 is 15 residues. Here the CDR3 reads CASRGGFSSYNEQFF. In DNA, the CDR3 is TGTGCCAGCAGGGGCGGGTTTAGCTCCTACAATGAGCAGTTCTTC.

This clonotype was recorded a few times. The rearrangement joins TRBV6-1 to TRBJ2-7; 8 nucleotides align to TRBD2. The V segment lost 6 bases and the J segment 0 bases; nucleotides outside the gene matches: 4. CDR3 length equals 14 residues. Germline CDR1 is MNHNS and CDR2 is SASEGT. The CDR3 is CASSRTSNSYEQYF. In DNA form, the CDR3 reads TGTGCCAGCAGCCGGACTAGCAACTCCTACGAGCAGTACTTC.

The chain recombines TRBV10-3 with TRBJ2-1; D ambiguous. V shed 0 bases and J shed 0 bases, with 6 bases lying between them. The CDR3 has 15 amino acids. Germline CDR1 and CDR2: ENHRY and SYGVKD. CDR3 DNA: TGTGCCATCAGTGAGTCGGAGAGCTCCTACAATGAGCAGTTCTTC. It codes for CAISESESSYNEQFF.

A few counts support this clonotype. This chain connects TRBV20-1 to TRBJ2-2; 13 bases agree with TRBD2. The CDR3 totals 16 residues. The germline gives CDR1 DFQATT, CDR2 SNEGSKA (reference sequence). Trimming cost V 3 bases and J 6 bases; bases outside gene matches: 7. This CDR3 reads CSARTTSGRLAGELFF. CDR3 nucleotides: TGCAGTGCTAGGACGACTAGCGGGAGGTTGGCCGGGGAGCTGTTTTTT.

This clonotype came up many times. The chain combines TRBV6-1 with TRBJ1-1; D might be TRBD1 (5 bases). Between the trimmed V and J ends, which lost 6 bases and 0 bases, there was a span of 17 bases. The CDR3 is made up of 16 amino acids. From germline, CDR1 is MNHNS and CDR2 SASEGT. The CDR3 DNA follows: TGTGCCAGCAGAGATCGGGACGGTAGAATGAACACTGAAGCTTTCTTT. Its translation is CASRDRDGRMNTEAFF.

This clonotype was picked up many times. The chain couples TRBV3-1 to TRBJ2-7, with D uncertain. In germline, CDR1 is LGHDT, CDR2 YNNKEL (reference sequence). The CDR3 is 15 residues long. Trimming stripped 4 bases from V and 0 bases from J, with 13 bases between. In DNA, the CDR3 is TGTGCCAGCAGCCCAGGCTCGGCAAGCTCCTACGAGCAGTACTTC. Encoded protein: CASSPGSASSYEQYF.

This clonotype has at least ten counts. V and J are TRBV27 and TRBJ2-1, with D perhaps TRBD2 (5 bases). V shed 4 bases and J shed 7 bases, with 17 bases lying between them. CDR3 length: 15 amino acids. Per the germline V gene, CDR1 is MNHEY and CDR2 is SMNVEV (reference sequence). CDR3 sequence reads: CASSSLLPGGNEQFF. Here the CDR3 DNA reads TGTGCCAGCAGTTCCCTCCTACCCGGAGGAAATGAGCAGTTCTTC.

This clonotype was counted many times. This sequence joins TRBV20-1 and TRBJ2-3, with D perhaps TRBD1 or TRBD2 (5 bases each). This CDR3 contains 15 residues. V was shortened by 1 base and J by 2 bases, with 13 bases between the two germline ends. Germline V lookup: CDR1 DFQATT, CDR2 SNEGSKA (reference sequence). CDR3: CSARAPRGPTDTQYF. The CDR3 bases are TGCAGTGCTAGAGCCCCTAGGGGACCCACAGATACGCAGTATTTT.

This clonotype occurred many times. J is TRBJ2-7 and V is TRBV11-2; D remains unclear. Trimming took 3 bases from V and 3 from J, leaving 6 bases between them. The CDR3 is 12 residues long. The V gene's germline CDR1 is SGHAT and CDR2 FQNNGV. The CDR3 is CASSFSYYEQYF. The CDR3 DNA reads TGTGCCAGCAGCTTCAGCTACTACGAGCAGTACTTC.

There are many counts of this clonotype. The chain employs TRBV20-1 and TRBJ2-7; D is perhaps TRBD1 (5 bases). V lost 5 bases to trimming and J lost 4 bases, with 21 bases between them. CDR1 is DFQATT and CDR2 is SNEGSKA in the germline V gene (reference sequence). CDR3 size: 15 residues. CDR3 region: CSACPDSSPIYEQYF. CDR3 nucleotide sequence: TGCAGTGCTTGCCCTGACAGCTCCCCCATTTACGAGCAGTACTTC.